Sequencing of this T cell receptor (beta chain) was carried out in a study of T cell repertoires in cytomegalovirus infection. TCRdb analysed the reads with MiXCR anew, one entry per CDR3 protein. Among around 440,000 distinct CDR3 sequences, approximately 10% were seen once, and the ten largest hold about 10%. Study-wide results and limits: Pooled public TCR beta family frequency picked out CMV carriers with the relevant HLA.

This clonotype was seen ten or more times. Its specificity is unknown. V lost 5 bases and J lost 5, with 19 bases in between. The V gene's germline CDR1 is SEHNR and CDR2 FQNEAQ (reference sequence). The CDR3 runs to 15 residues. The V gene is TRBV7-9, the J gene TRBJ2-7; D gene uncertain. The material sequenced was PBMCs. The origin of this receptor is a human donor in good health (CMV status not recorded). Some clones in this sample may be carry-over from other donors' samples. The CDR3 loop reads CASSPPGYDLNEQYF. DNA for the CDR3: TGTGCCAGCAGCCCACCCGGGTATGACCTCAACGAGCAGTACTTC.